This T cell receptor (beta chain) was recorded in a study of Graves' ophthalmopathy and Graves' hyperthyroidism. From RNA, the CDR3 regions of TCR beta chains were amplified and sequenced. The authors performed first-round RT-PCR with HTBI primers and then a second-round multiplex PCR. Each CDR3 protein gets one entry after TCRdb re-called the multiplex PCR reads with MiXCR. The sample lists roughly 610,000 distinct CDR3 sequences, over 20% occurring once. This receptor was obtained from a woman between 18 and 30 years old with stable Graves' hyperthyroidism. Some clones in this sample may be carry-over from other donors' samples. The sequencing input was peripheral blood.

The CDR3 reads CASSSVATEAFF. The CDR3 DNA is TGTGCCAGCAGTTCGGTGGCCACTGAAGCTTTCTTT. The V gene is TRBV6-5, the J gene TRBJ1-1; no clear D. The CDR3 consists of 12 residues. Germline CDR1 MNHEY, CDR2 SVGAGI. V lost 4 bases to trimming and J lost 4 bases, with 7 bases between them.